In its sample, the clone carrying this T cell receptor beta chain was seen a few times. Its antigen is not identified. This entry belongs to a study of blood T cells in healthy people across ages. About the study: About one barcoded beta molecule per two T cells was captured by template switching.

Through a sample-barcoded 5' primer and a J-beta primer mix, a second PCR was run for 7 to 11 cycles. A template-switch adaptor containing 12 random nucleotides labeled each cDNA molecule. MiXCR, run by TCRdb on the 5' RACE reads, gives a single entry per CDR3 protein. Here the sample spans some 1.5 million distinct CDR3 sequences, 28% being singletons. Study-wide results and caveats: Estimated diversity across one million T cells was deemed an underestimate.

Donation came from healthy Caucasian individuals in Russia who were aged roughly 6 to 95. The sequence came from a woman aged 30 to 39 in good health. The sample taken for sequencing was blood.

CDR3 sequence (DNA): TGTGCCTGGAGTGTACTTAATAGCGGGTTCTACAATGAGCAGTTCTTC. It yields the protein CAWSVLNSGFYNEQFF. The chain recombines TRBV30 with TRBJ2-1, with 7 bases that match TRBD2. V lost 0 bases, J lost 3 bases, and 8 bases stayed unmatched. Germline loops: CDR1 GTSNPN, CDR2 SVGIG (reference sequence). The CDR3 spans 16 residues.